The T cell receptor (beta chain) described here comes from a study of PD-1 blockade in classical Hodgkin lymphoma. There was relapse after autologous stem cell transplantation in every patient, and there was variation in brentuximab vedotin exposure. Reported best responses ranged across complete response, partial response or progressive disease. This clone was seen just once. The target antigen is unknown. Study findings and constraints: Newly diagnosed and completely responding patients shared comparable baseline diversity. Newly diagnosed patients had baseline TCR diversity that was reportedly lower than that of healthy donors. With respect to the repertoire differences, their causes, possibly disease activity or prior therapy, remain undefined.

Only in-frame clones appear in the TCRdb table, and some are missing; sequencing was by immunoSEQ multiplex PCR. This table has 25,000 to 35,000 clones, around 70% appearing once. Here the sequenced sample was peripheral blood mononuclear cells (PBMCs), taken before the second cycle of nivolumab. This receptor was taken from a human donor with classical Hodgkin lymphoma.

The CDR3: CASSFGDGAYQETQYF. The CDR3 nucleotides are TGTGCCAGCAGCTTCGGGGACGGAGCTTACCAAGAGACCCAGTACTTC. The gene calls are TRBV5-6 and TRBJ2-5; D may match TRBD1 or TRBD2 (5 bases each). Trimming shortened V by 2 bases and J by 0 bases, and 14 bases separated the two germline ends. This CDR3 spans 16 amino acids. The germline V gene encodes CDR1 SGHDT and CDR2 YYEEEE.